This record covers a single TCR beta chain. This sample is drawn from a study of blood T cell repertoires in COVID-19. Study overall: The analysed material was cDNA or gDNA that came from T cells, B-cell-depleted T cells, or PBMCs.

The repertoire was sequenced with immunoSEQ multiplex PCR; TCRdb's copy has only in-frame clones and lacks some. Of around 47,000 clones in the sample, about 81% were seen once. Seattle cases were enrolled at active infection and followed longitudinally. The source material was peripheral blood. This clonotype originated in a woman of 80 years or more with COVID-19, enrolled during active disease.

For the CDR3, the DNA is TGTGCCTGGAATAGGCTCCACGGGACAGATACGCAGTATTTT. This translates into CAWNRLHGTDTQYF. V and J are TRBV30 and TRBJ2-3; D is ambiguous. The CDR3 has 14 residues. V was clipped by 4 bases and J by 3 bases, with 14 bases between them. Germline V gives CDR1 GTSNPN, CDR2 SVGIG (reference sequence).